This T cell receptor (beta chain) was identified in a study of cytomegalovirus exposure and HLA in healthy donors. Overall study: In a previous analysis, 95 million to 130 million unique TCR beta sequences were found from 150 million to 200 million T cells.

This CDR3 region has 14 residues. Per the germline V gene, CDR1 is MNHEY and CDR2 is SVGAGI. The trim removed 6 bases at V and 6 bases at J, leaving 9 bases unmatched. Concerning this clone itself: Its specificity is unknown.

Primers for the PCR totalled 60 Vbeta and 13 Jbeta. The protocol was immunoSEQ multiplex PCR, while the TCRdb copy is restricted to in-frame clones and leaves out a portion. The sample has 150,000 to 200,000 clones, around 85% seen once; the top ten hold 3.5% to 5.5%. The study, taken as a whole, reports: Analysis was performed later, and it showed HLA-associated TCR beta chains to be more clonally expanded than equally common others. The authors later found most CMV-associated TCR beta chains appeared HLA-restricted.

Sequencing input: PBMCs. This TCR derives from a man aged 35 to 55 in good health and CMV-seronegative. The rearrangement joins TRBV6-5 to TRBJ1-2; 8 bases line up with TRBD1. The DNA of the CDR3 is TGTGCCAGCAGCTCCGGCGGACAGGGCGATGGCTACACCTTC. Residues: CASSSGGQGDGYTF.